What follows are 2 T cell receptor beta chains derived from one specimen sequenced in a study of T cell changes during pregnancy in multiple sclerosis. Sequencing used immunoSEQ multiplex PCR; TCRdb keeps in-frame clones, though not all of them. The sample lists about 93,000 clones; 91% were seen once. This specimen was peripheral blood, taken after pregnancy. All receptors derive from a female donor in good health, enrolled as a control in a pregnancy study.

The chain carries TRBV11-2 and TRBJ2-7; 7 bases align to TRBD1. The V and J ends lost 5 bases and 6 bases, in that order; junction bases with no gene match: 1. Germline CDR1 SGHAT, CDR2 FQNNGV. The CDR3 loop spans 11 amino acids. CDR3 loop: CASSPGGEQYF. The CDR3 DNA is TGTGCCAGCAGCCCAGGGGGCGAGCAGTACTTC.

The chain combines TRBV7-6 with TRBJ2-3; TRBD2 aligns across 11 bases. The CDR3 has 15 amino acids. The germline V gene has CDR1 SGHVS and CDR2 FNYEAQ. Germline trimming cut 3 bases from V and 7 bases from J; bases unmatched to any gene: 6. Here the CDR3 reads CASSLMASGGYTQYF. The CDR3 DNA follows: TGTGCCAGCAGCTTGATGGCTAGCGGGGGGTATACGCAGTATTTT.